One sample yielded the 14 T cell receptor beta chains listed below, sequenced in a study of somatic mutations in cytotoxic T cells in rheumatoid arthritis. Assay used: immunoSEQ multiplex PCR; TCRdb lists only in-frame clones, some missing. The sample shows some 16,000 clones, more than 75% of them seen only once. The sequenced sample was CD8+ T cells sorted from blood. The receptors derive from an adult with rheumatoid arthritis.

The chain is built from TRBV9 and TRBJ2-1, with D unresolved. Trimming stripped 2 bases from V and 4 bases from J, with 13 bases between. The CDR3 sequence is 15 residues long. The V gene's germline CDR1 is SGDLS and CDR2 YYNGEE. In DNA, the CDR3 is TGTGCCAGCAGCGTCGGGCAGACCCGTTACAATGAGCAGTTCTTC. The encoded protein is CASSVGQTRYNEQFF.

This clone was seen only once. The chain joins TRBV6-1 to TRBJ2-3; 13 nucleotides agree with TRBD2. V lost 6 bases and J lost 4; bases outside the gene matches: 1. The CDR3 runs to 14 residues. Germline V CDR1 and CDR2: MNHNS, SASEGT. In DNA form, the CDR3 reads TGTGCCAGCAGCGGACTAGCGGGAGCAGATACGCAGTATTTT. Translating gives CASSGLAGADTQYF.

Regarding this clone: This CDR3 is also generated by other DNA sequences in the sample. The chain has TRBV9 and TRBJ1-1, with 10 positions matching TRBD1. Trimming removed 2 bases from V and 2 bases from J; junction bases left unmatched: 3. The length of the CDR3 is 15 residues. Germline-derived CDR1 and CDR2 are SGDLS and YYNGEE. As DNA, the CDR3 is TGTGCCAGCAGCGTTGGGACAGGGGCTAACACTGAAGCTTTCTTT. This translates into CASSVGTGANTEAFF.

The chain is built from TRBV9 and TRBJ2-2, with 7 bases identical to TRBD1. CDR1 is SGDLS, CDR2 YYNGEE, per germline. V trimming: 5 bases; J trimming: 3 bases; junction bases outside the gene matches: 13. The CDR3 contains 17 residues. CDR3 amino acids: CASSRGPTGEHTGELFF. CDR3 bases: TGTGCCAGCAGTAGAGGTCCCACAGGGGAGCACACCGGGGAGCTGTTTTTT.

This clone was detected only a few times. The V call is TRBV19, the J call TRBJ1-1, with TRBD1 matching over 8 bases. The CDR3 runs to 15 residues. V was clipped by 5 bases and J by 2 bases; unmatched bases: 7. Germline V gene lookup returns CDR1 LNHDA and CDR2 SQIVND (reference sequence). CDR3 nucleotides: TGTGCCAGTAGTGTAGCAGGGGGCGCTAACACTGAAGCTTTCTTT. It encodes CASSVAGGANTEAFF.

The CDR3 sequence is CASSLRTGLSYEQYF. DNA for the CDR3: TGTGCCAGCAGCCTTCGGACAGGGCTCTCCTACGAGCAGTACTTC. This chain connects TRBV7-6 to TRBJ2-7, with TRBD1 matching over 8 bases. The CDR3 extends over 15 amino acids. Looked up from germline, CDR1 is SGHVS and CDR2 is FNYEAQ. Trimming cost V 5 bases and J 0 bases; bases outside gene matches: 6. The full variable domain, with the rest looked up from reference TRBV7-6 and TRBJ2-7, is GAGVSQSPRYKVTKRGQDVALRCDPISGHVSLYWYRQALGQGPEFLTYFNYEAQQDKSGLPNDRFSAERPEGSISTLTIQRTEQRDSAMYRCASSLRTGLSYEQYFGPGTRLTVT.

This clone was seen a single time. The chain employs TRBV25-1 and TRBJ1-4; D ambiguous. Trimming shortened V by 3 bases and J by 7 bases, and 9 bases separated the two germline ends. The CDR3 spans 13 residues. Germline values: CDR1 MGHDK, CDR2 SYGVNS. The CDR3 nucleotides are TGTGCCAGCAGTGAGGGGAGAAGTGAAAAACTGTTTTTT. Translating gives CASSEGRSEKLFF.

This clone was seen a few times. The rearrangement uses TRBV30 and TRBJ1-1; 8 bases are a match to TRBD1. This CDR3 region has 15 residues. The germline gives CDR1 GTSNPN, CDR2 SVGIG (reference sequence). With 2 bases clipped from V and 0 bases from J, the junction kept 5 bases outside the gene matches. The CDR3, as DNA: TGTGCCTGGAGTCCTGGGACAGGAATGAACACTGAAGCTTTCTTT. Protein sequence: CAWSPGTGMNTEAFF.

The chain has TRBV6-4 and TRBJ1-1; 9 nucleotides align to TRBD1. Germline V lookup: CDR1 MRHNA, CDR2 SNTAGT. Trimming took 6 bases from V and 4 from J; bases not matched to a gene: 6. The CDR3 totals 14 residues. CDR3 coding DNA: TGTGCCAGCAGCGCGGGACAGGGTCGCACTGAAGCTTTCTTT. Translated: CASSAGQGRTEAFF.

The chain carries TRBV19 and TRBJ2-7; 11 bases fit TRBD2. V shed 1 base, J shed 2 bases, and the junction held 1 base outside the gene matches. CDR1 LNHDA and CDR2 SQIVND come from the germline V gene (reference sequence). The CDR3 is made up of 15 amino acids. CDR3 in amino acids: CASSIGSGGAYEQYF. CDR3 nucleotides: TGTGCCAGTAGTATAGGTAGCGGGGGGGCCTACGAGCAGTACTTC.

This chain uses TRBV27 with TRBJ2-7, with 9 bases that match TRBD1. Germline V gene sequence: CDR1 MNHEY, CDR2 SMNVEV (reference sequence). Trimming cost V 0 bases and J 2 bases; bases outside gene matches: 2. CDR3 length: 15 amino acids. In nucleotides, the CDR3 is TGTGCCAGCAGTTTATCCGGGACAGGGACCTACGAGCAGTACTTC. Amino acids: CASSLSGTGTYEQYF.

The CDR3 coding sequence is TGTGCCAGCAGGGGGGGAGGGCGCGATGAGCAGTTCTTC. Translating it yields CASRGGGRDEQFF. This chain uses TRBV25-1 with TRBJ2-1; 7 bases fit TRBD2. Trimming took 6 bases from V and 8 from J; bases not matched to a gene: 7. CDR1 and CDR2 (germline): MGHDK, SYGVNS. The CDR3 is made up of 13 amino acids. The whole variable domain, remainder taken from reference TRBV25-1 and TRBJ2-1, is EADIYQTPRYLVIGTGKKITLECSQTMGHDKMYWYQQDPGMELHLIHYSYGVNSTEKGDLSSESTVSRIRTEHFPLTLESARPSHTSQYLCASRGGGRDEQFFGPGTRLTVL.

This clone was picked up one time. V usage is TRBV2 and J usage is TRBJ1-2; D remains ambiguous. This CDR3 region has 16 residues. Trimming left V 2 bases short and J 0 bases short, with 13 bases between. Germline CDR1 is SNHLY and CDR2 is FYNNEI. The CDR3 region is CASSESVTEANYGYTF. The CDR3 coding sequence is TGTGCCAGCAGTGAATCCGTGACGGAGGCTAACTATGGCTACACCTTC.

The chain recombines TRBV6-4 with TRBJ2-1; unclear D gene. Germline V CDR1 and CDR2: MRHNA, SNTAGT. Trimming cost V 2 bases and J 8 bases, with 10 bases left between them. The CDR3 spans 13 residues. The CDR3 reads CASSDGLSDEQFF. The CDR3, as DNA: TGTGCCAGCAGTGACGGGCTATCGGATGAGCAGTTCTTC.